The 10 T cell receptor beta chains below come from one sample, sequenced in a study of blood T cell repertoires in COVID-19. The protocol was immunoSEQ multiplex PCR, while the TCRdb copy is restricted to in-frame clones and leaves out a portion. The sample includes some 110,000 clones, about 74% of them seen just once. The sequenced sample consisted of peripheral blood. These receptors were obtained from a man between 65 and 85 years old with acute or convalescent COVID-19.

V and J are TRBV7-2 and TRBJ1-5, with D uncertain. Trimming stripped 2 bases from V and 3 bases from J, with 11 bases between. Looked up from germline, CDR1 is SGHTA and CDR2 is FQGNSA. This CDR3 has 15 amino acids. CDR3 in amino acids: CASSLLSGVNQPQHF. CDR3 coding DNA: TGTGCCAGCAGCTTATTGTCCGGAGTCAATCAGCCCCAGCATTTT. Drawing the rest from reference TRBV7-2 and TRBJ1-5, the complete variable domain is GAGVSQSPSNKVTEKGKDVELRCDPISGHTALYWYRQSLGQGLEFLIYFQGNSAPDKSGLPSDRFSAERTGGSVSTLTIQRTQQEDSAVYLCASSLLSGVNQPQHFGDGTRLSIL.

A single count supports this clone. The rearrangement links TRBV13 to TRBJ2-4; 10 bases are a match to TRBD1. Germline V gives CDR1 PRHDT, CDR2 FYEKMQ (reference sequence). The V gene end was trimmed by 5 bases and the J gene end by 8 bases; junction bases not matched to a gene: 15. The CDR3 is 17 amino acids. The CDR3 sequence: CASSHIPGQGRTDIQYF. The CDR3 nucleotides read TGTGCCAGCAGCCATATACCGGGACAGGGGAGAACGGACATTCAGTACTTC.

The chain recombines TRBV5-5 with TRBJ2-7; D is ambiguous. Trimming stripped 4 bases from V and 4 bases from J, with 18 bases between. The CDR3 sequence is 15 residues long. Germline V lookup: CDR1 SGHKS, CDR2 YYEKEE (reference sequence). CDR3 amino acids: CASSRTIDKAYEQYF. In DNA form, the CDR3 reads TGTGCCAGCAGCCGAACAATAGACAAGGCTTACGAGCAGTACTTC.

The rearrangement uses TRBV19 and TRBJ1-1, with D unclear. In germline, CDR1 is LNHDA, CDR2 SQIVND (reference sequence). V was clipped by 5 bases and J by 5 bases, with 9 bases between them. There are 12 residues in the CDR3. CDR3 sequence: CASSDDWTEAFF. The DNA of the CDR3 is TGTGCCAGTAGTGACGACTGGACTGAAGCTTTCTTT. Variable domain in full (rest from reference TRBV19 and TRBJ1-1): DGGITQSPKYLFRKEGQNVTLSCEQNLNHDAMYWYRQDPGQGLRLIYYSQIVNDFQKGDIAEGYSVSREKKESFPLTVTSAQKNPTAFYLCASSDDWTEAFFGQGTRLTVV.

V is TRBV5-4 and J is TRBJ1-2, with 9 bases identical to TRBD1. This CDR3 region has 13 residues. The V gene's germline CDR1 is SGHNT and CDR2 YYREEE (reference sequence). Trimming cost V 3 bases and J 4 bases; bases outside gene matches: 1. This CDR3 is CASSSQGAYGYTF. The CDR3 DNA follows: TGTGCCAGCAGCTCACAGGGGGCCTATGGCTACACCTTC.

The genes are TRBV12-3 or TRBV12-4 and TRBJ1-4; D not certain. Deletions cut 5 bases from V and 7 bases from J, with 11 bases between. The CDR3 length is 13 residues. This chain's CDR3 is CASSRGSTEKLFF. The DNA for the CDR3 is TGTGCCAGCAGTCGAGGGAGTACTGAAAAACTGTTTTTT.

This clone was observed once. The chain carries TRBV18 and TRBJ2-5; D call uncertain. CDR1 and CDR2 (germline): KGHSH, LQKENI. Trimming pared 0 bases from V and 0 bases from J, leaving 8 bases between. The CDR3 extends over 15 amino acids. The CDR3 here is CASSPPGSYQETQYF. The CDR3 nucleotides are TGTGCCAGCTCACCACCGGGCTCTTACCAAGAGACCCAGTACTTC.

The chain recombines TRBV7-2 with TRBJ2-7; 9 positions agree with TRBD2. Unmatched junction bases numbered 8, after V lost 6 bases and J lost 5 bases. Per the germline V gene, CDR1 is SGHTA and CDR2 is FQGNSA. CDR3 length: 14 residues. CDR3 DNA sequence: TGTGCCAGCAGGCCCGGGACTAGCTACCACGAGCAGTACTTC. Its protein is CASRPGTSYHEQYF.

This sequence joins TRBV12-3 or TRBV12-4 and TRBJ2-2; TRBD1 is a possible D gene (5 bases). The CDR3 is made up of 13 amino acids. Trimming took off 1 base at V and 6 bases at J, with 6 bases between the two ends. CDR3 amino acids: CASSLVGPGELFF. CDR3 in DNA: TGTGCCAGCAGTTTAGTGGGGCCCGGGGAGCTGTTTTTT.

V and J are TRBV29-1 and TRBJ2-7; D gene ambiguous. With 2 bases removed from V and 0 bases from J, the gap between germline ends came to 8 bases. CDR1 and CDR2 from the germline V gene are SQVTM and ANQGSEA. The CDR3 extends over 13 amino acids. The CDR3 reads CSVELGNSYEQYF. The DNA of the CDR3 is TGCAGCGTTGAACTGGGCAACTCCTACGAGCAGTACTTC.